This TCR beta chain was observed in a study of CD8 T cells in Susac syndrome. Trimming removed 4 bases from V and 2 bases from J, with 21 bases in between. The CDR3 totals 17 residues. Germline V lookup: CDR1 SGHTA, CDR2 FQGNSA. cDNA came from about 0.5 to 1 ug RNA primed by random hexamers. Across 54 Vbeta and 13 Jbeta, immunoSEQ multiplex PCR amplified TCR beta CDR3. Each CDR3 protein gets one entry after TCRdb re-called the immunoSEQ multiplex PCR reads with MiXCR. The sample lists fewer than 150,000 distinct CDR3 sequences; 90% to 95% were seen once. TCR beta from blood CD8+ and CD4+ T cells was sequenced. The multiple sclerosis control group comprised treatment-naive patients with stable or active relapsing-remitting disease. Both CD4+ and CD8+ T cells were negatively isolated, and TEMRA cells underwent FACS enrichment.

J is TRBJ2-7 and V is TRBV7-2; a weak D match, TRBD2 (6 bases). This TCR was sampled from a human donor with multiple sclerosis. The sample comprised CD8+ T cells from PBMCs. CDR3 sequence: CASSSPLIAVNPYEQYF. The CDR3 DNA is TGTGCCAGCAGCTCCCCCTTGATAGCGGTAAATCCCTACGAGCAGTACTTC. Variable domain in full (rest from reference TRBV7-2 and TRBJ2-7): GAGVSQSPSNKVTEKGKDVELRCDPISGHTALYWYRQSLGQGLEFLIYFQGNSAPDKSGLPSDRFSAERTGGSVSTLTIQRTQQEDSAVYLCASSSPLIAVNPYEQYFGPGTRLTVT.